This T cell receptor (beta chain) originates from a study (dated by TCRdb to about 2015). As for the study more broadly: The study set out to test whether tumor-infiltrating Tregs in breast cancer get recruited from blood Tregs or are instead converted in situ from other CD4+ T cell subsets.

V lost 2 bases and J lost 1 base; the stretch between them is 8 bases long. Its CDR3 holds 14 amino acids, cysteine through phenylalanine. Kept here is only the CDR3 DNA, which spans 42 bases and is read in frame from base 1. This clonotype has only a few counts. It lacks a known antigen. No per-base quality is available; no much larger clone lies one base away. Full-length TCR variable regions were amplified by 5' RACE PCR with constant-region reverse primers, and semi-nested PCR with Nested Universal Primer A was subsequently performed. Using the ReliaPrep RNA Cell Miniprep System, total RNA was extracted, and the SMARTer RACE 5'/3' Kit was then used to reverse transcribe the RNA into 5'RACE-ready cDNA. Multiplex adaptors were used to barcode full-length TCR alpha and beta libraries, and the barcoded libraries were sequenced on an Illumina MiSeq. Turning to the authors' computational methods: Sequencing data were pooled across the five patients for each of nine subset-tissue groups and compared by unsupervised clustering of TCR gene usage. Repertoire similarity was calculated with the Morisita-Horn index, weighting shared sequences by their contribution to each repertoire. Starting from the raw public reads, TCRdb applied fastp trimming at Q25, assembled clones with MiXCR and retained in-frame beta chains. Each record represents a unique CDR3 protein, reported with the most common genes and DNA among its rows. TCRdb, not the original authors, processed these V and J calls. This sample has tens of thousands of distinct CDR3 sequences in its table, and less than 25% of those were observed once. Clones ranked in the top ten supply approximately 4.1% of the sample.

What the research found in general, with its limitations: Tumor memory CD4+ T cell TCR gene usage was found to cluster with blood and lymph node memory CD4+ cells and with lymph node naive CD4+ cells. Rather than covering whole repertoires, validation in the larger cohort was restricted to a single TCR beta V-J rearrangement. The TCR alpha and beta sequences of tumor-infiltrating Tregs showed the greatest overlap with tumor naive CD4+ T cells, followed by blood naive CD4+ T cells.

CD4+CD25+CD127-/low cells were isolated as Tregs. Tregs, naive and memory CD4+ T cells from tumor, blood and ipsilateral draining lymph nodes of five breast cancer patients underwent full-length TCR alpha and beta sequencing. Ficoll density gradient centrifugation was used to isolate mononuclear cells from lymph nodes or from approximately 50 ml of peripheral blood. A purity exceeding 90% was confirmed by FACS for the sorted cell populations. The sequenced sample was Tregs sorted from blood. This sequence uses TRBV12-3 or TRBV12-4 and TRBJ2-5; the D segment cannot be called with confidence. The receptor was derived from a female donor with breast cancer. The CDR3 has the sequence CASSLPHSQETQYF. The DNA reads TGTGCCAGCAGTTTACCCCACAGCCAAGAGACCCAGTACTTC.